These 25 T cell receptor beta chains originate from one sample sequenced in a study of lymphopenia after photon versus proton radiotherapy. Measured with immunoSEQ multiplex PCR; TCRdb has only the in-frame clones, and not every one. The sample carries 60,000 to 75,000 clones, 87% recorded once. The material sequenced was peripheral blood, taken from a patient treated with proton-based radiotherapy. Source of these receptors: a man of 80 years or more with esophageal cancer.

The V and J genes are TRBV2 and TRBJ2-7, with 9 positions matching TRBD2. V was pared by 6 bases and J by 1 base, with 7 bases of the junction left unmatched. The CDR3 is 15 amino acids. The V gene's germline CDR1 is SNHLY and CDR2 FYNNEI. CDR3 sequence reads: CASRSLAGKSYEQYF. Written as DNA, the CDR3 is TGTGCCAGCAGATCCCTAGCGGGGAAATCCTACGAGCAGTACTTC.

The rearrangement joins TRBV18 to TRBJ1-3; 8 bases agree with TRBD1. The CDR3 consists of 13 residues. The ends lost 4 bases at V and 8 bases at J; junction bases unmatched: 4. The germline V gene encodes CDR1 KGHSH and CDR2 LQKENI. In nucleotides, the CDR3 is TGTGCCAGCTCACGGACAGGGTCGGACACCATATATTTT. This encodes CASSRTGSDTIYF.

The chain has TRBV30 and TRBJ2-5; perhaps TRBD2 as D (7 bases). Germline V gives CDR1 GTSNPN, CDR2 SVGIG (reference sequence). The CDR3 length is 14 residues. V shed 8 bases and J shed 1 base, with 17 bases lying between them. This CDR3 reads CAGGGGRLQETQYF. In DNA, the CDR3 is TGTGCCGGGGGGGGCGGGCGACTCCAAGAGACCCAGTACTTC.

V and J are TRBV7-9 and TRBJ2-3; 13 bases match TRBD2. V shed 2 bases, J shed 6 bases, and the junction held 5 bases outside the gene matches. The CDR3 consists of 16 residues. Germline V lookup: CDR1 SEHNR, CDR2 FQNEAQ (reference sequence). CDR3 DNA sequence: TGTGCCAGCAGCTTACTGACTAGCGGGGGGCCGGATACGCAGTATTTT. Its translation: CASSLLTSGGPDTQYF.

V and J are TRBV6-1 and TRBJ1-2, with 8 bases identical to TRBD1. The trim removed 8 bases at V and 5 bases at J, leaving 13 bases unmatched. The CDR3 runs 15 residues. The V gene's germline CDR1 is MNHNS and CDR2 SASEGT. CDR3 residues: CASGAGGGMAYGYTF. CDR3 DNA: TGTGCCAGCGGGGCAGGGGGCGGTATGGCATATGGCTACACCTTC.

The chain couples TRBV5-6 to TRBJ1-1; D not resolved. Germline CDR1 is SGHDT and CDR2 is YYEEEE. Trimming left V 3 bases short and J 2 bases short, with 11 bases between. The CDR3 spans 14 residues. Here the CDR3 reads CASSSGEINTEAFF. As DNA, the CDR3 is TGTGCCAGCAGCTCGGGCGAAATTAACACTGAAGCTTTCTTT.

The chain links TRBV5-1 to TRBJ2-3; D unclear. Germline V gene lookup returns CDR1 SGHRS and CDR2 YFSETQ. This CDR3 spans 16 amino acids. Trimming pared 4 bases from V and 0 bases from J, leaving 15 bases between. The CDR3 DNA reads as TGCGCCAGCAGCAGACGTAATAGCCCTAGCACAGATACGCAGTATTTT. It is translated as CASSRRNSPSTDTQYF.

This clone was detected once. Germline is not matched at one junction end, which may reflect a read error. The chain links TRBV19 to TRBJ1-6, with D unresolved. CDR1 LNHDA and CDR2 SQIVND come from the germline V gene (reference sequence). There are 15 residues in the CDR3. The CDR3 DNA is TGCGCCAGCAATAATGGCGCCTTGGCGGGTTCACCCCTCCACTTT. Amino acid sequence: CASNNGALAGSPLHF.

V is TRBV7-7 and J is TRBJ2-3, with TRBD2 identical over 7 bases. Trimming at V came to 6 bases and at J to 6 bases, leaving 6 bases not matched to a gene. There are 13 residues in the CDR3. Per germline, CDR1 SSHAT and CDR2 FNYEAQ (reference sequence). Here the CDR3 reads CASSADSGDTQYF. The CDR3 region has the DNA TGTGCCAGCAGTGCAGATAGCGGGGATACGCAGTATTTT.

The genes are TRBV7-2 and TRBJ2-5; 12 bases agree with TRBD2. V lost 7 bases, J lost 4 bases, and 4 bases stayed unmatched. Germline V gene sequence: CDR1 SGHTA, CDR2 FQGNSA. The CDR3 has 14 residues. CDR3 loop: CASTSLAGGETQYF. CDR3 nucleotide sequence: TGTGCCAGCACCTCACTAGCGGGGGGAGAGACCCAGTACTTC.

This clone was picked up one time. The genes are TRBV7-2 and TRBJ2-3, with 9 bases lining up with TRBD2. The CDR3 extends over 14 amino acids. V trimming: 2 bases; J trimming: 6 bases; junction bases outside the gene matches: 3. CDR1 is SGHTA, CDR2 FQGNSA, per germline. CDR3 nucleotide sequence: TGTGCCAGCAGCTTACGTAGCGGGGGTGATACGCAGTATTTT. This codes for CASSLRSGGDTQYF.

The V gene is TRBV11-2, the J gene TRBJ1-1; a weak D match, TRBD1 (5 bases). The V end was cut by 5 bases, the J end by 0 bases, with 13 bases between. This CDR3 has 15 residues. Germline assignment: CDR1 SGHAT and CDR2 FQNNGV. CDR3 residues: CASSPPGSLNTEAFF. The CDR3 DNA reads TGTGCCAGCAGCCCTCCAGGGTCCTTGAACACTGAAGCTTTCTTT.

Only a few counts were recorded for this clone. The chain combines TRBV30 with TRBJ1-1; 10 bases are a match to TRBD1. Germline CDR1 and CDR2: GTSNPN and SVGIG (reference sequence). Germline trimming cut 7 bases from V and 4 bases from J; bases unmatched to any gene: 9. This CDR3 region has 14 residues. The DNA for the CDR3 is TGTGCCTTAATTAAACGGACAGGGGGCACTGAAGCTTTCTTT. Translating it yields CALIKRTGGTEAFF.

V gene TRBV30 combines with J gene TRBJ1-4, with D possibly being TRBD1 (5 bases). Germline V gives CDR1 GTSNPN, CDR2 SVGIG (reference sequence). The V gene lost 8 bases and the J gene lost 0 bases, with 10 bases spanning the gap. The CDR3 consists of 13 residues. CDR3 sequence reads: CASRGATNEKLFF. Here the CDR3 DNA reads TGTGCCAGTAGGGGTGCAACTAATGAAAAACTGTTTTTT.

This chain uses TRBV15 with TRBJ2-5, with 8 nucleotides matching TRBD2. CDR3 length: 18 amino acids. Germline V CDR1 and CDR2: LNHNV, YYDKDF (reference sequence). J lost 1 base, V lost 0 bases, and 10 bases had no gene match. CDR3 region: CATSRDLWVAGTQETQYF. Written as DNA, the CDR3 is TGTGCCACCAGCAGAGATCTGTGGGTAGCGGGGACCCAAGAGACCCAGTACTTC.

This sequence joins TRBV18 and TRBJ1-2, with 12 bases aligning to TRBD1. Germline loops: CDR1 KGHSH, CDR2 LQKENI. The CDR3 consists of 15 residues. V was clipped by 3 bases and J by 8 bases; unmatched bases: 7. The CDR3 coding sequence is TGTGCCAGCTCACCCCAGGGACAGGGGGCGAGCGGCTACACCTTC. This sequence encodes CASSPQGQGASGYTF.

Regarding this clone: One end of the junction is discordant with germline, which a read error may explain. The chain combines TRBV7-7 with TRBJ2-7; tentatively, D is TRBD1 (6 bases). Germline V gene data show CDR1 as SSHAT and CDR2 as FNYEAQ (reference sequence). The CDR3 length is 13 residues. In nucleotides, the CDR3 is TGTGCTAGCAGCCCGTCGACAGGATACGAGCAGTACTTC. Amino acids: CASSPSTGYEQYF.

By share, this clone counts as medium-sized (0.01 to 0.1%). The rearrangement uses TRBV15 and TRBJ1-2; D is possibly TRBD1 (5 bases). V lost 9 bases and J lost 4, with 12 bases in between. This CDR3 has 12 amino acids. CDR1 is LNHNV and CDR2 is YYDKDF in the germline V gene (reference sequence). In DNA form, the CDR3 reads TGTGCCACGGCTGATAGGGGCTATGGCTACACCTTC. Its translation: CATADRGYGYTF.

The chain couples TRBV4-3 to TRBJ2-3, with 10 bases identical to TRBD2. CDR1 is LGHNA and CDR2 is YSLEER in the germline V gene. This CDR3 spans 15 amino acids. Losses at the gene ends were 6 bases for V and 2 bases for J; bases not matched to a gene: 5. CDR3 protein: CASRPGLADTDTQYF. In nucleotides, the CDR3 is TGCGCCAGCAGACCTGGACTAGCGGACACAGATACGCAGTATTTT.

In its sample, this clone was seen a few times. V usage is TRBV9 and J usage is TRBJ1-2; 8 nucleotides align to TRBD1. J gave up 2 bases and V 6 bases, and 6 bases lay outside the gene matches. Germline V gene data show CDR1 as SGDLS and CDR2 as YYNGEE. This CDR3 has 14 amino acids. The CDR3 protein is CASNRQGRNYGYTF. The CDR3, as DNA: TGTGCCAGCAATCGACAGGGGCGGAACTATGGCTACACCTTC.

The genes are TRBV10-1 and TRBJ2-2; D might be TRBD2 (6 bases). V was clipped by 2 bases and J by 0 bases, with 16 bases between them. The CDR3 has 18 residues. Per germline, CDR1 WNHNN and CDR2 SYGVQD (reference sequence). The CDR3: CASSEGVSGNANTGELFF. Written as DNA, the CDR3 is TGCGCCAGCAGTGAGGGGGTTAGCGGTAACGCGAACACCGGGGAGCTGTTTTTT.

This chain links TRBV7-2 with TRBJ1-3; D gene ambiguous. Germline assignment: CDR1 SGHTA and CDR2 FQGNSA. Trimming cost V 4 bases and J 8 bases, with 12 bases left between them. The CDR3 is 13 residues long. CDR3 nucleotide sequence: TGTGCCAGCAGCTCTCGTGGTGCGGACACCATATATTTT. The encoded protein is CASSSRGADTIYF.

The chain joins TRBV6-6 to TRBJ2-7; 9 bases match TRBD1. After removal of 4 bases from V and 5 bases from J, the junction contained 9 bases not matched to a gene. CDR3 length equals 15 residues. CDR1 is MNHNY, CDR2 SVGAGI, per germline (reference sequence). CDR3 bases: TGTGCCAGCAGTTCAACCGGGACAGGGTTCCACGAGCAGTACTTC. Its protein is CASSSTGTGFHEQYF.

In this sample, this clone turned up once. The V call is TRBV11-2, the J call TRBJ2-7, with D perhaps assigned TRBD1 or TRBD2 (6 bases each). The V gene lost 1 base and the J gene lost 1 base, with 14 bases spanning the gap. CDR3 size: 16 residues. From germline, CDR1 is SGHAT and CDR2 FQNNGV. The CDR3 DNA sequence: TGTGCCAGCAGCTTAGTTAGCCGGGGGCCTTCCTACGAGCAGTACTTC. Protein product: CASSLVSRGPSYEQYF.

The chain uses TRBV6-5 and TRBJ1-2; D call uncertain. V lost 0 bases to trimming and J lost 1 base, with 3 bases between them. CDR3 length: 13 amino acids. CDR1 MNHEY and CDR2 SVGAGI come from the germline V gene. CDR3 loop: CASSYSSNYGYTF. CDR3 in DNA: TGTGCCAGCAGTTACTCGAGTAACTATGGCTACACCTTC.